These T cell receptor beta chains were read from a single sample in a study of monozygotic twins with inflammatory bowel disease. Using the 5' RACE reads, TCRdb records one entry per CDR3 protein without DNA. The ten most abundant clones cover roughly 2% of a sample with roughly 330,000 distinct CDR3 sequences. The material sequenced was blood. The receptors stem from a human donor with ulcerative colitis or Crohn's disease, or a healthy co-twin of an affected twin (not recorded which). Both conserved end residues are part of each CDR3. Fields, in order: CDR3 protein, J gene, V gene.

CAWSVGSSQDNEQFF	TRBJ2-1	TRBV30
CASSLDGPGELFF	TRBJ2-2	TRBV11-2
CSARNVRGISFGEIVNSPLHF	TRBJ1-6	TRBV20-1
CAWSGGQGDEKLFF	TRBJ1-4	TRBV30
CASSLGLAVYEQYF	TRBJ2-7	TRBV12-3/TRBV12-4
CASSQGGRAPHGYTF	TRBJ1-2	TRBV4-1
CATSIQRPGTDTQYF	TRBJ2-3	TRBV15
CASSLARGRAGTDTQYF	TRBJ2-3	TRBV5-1
CASSESREGFGYGYTF	TRBJ1-2	TRBV10-2
CASSVSSGEQYF	TRBJ2-7	TRBV7-6
CASSTADSISNQPQHF	TRBJ1-5	TRBV12-3/TRBV12-4
CASSFFRNIQYF	TRBJ2-4	TRBV5-1
CASSYRVGRSEAFF	TRBJ1-1	TRBV6-5
CASSIYPPGTSGSFLETQYF	TRBJ2-5	TRBV11-2
CASSGLGWGGNEQFF	TRBJ2-1	TRBV6-1
CASSQGDRVNEKLFF	TRBJ1-4	TRBV4-3
CASSADRGLLETQYF	TRBJ2-5	TRBV5-6
CASSFDSYEQYF	TRBJ2-7	TRBV28
CASSQDDSKVEDAQFF	TRBJ2-1	TRBV4-1
CASSQGQGPLYEQYF	TRBJ2-7	TRBV4-3
CASRRDGNQPQHF	TRBJ1-5	TRBV12-3/TRBV12-4
CASSQEEGETQYF	TRBJ2-5	TRBV4-1
CASSQGPQGNTEAFF	TRBJ1-1	TRBV4-1
CSARDWVENTEAFF	TRBJ1-1	TRBV20-1
CSARDDSYNEQFF	TRBJ2-1	TRBV20-1
CASSLMTDYNEQFF	TRBJ2-1	TRBV7-9
CASSLAGTGGNEQFF	TRBJ2-1	TRBV5-4
CASSSPPQQETQYF	TRBJ2-5	TRBV5-1
CASSRTGASYEQYF	TRBJ2-7	TRBV7-9
CASSRWTDGYEQYF	TRBJ2-7	TRBV4-3
CASSPSRSANTIYF	TRBJ1-3	TRBV9
CASSPISRDTQYF	TRBJ2-3	TRBV7-2
CASSFSSASLQFF	TRBJ2-1	TRBV7-2
CASSQDGNEQYF	TRBJ2-7	TRBV3-1
CASSSSRNNSPLHF	TRBJ1-6	TRBV7-2
CASSDRVEQYF	TRBJ2-7	TRBV7-2
CASSPNRGRYYEQYF	TRBJ2-7	TRBV5-4
CSATLRSGETDTQYF	TRBJ2-3	TRBV20-1
CASSVGRGRGPLNTEAFF	TRBJ1-1	TRBV9